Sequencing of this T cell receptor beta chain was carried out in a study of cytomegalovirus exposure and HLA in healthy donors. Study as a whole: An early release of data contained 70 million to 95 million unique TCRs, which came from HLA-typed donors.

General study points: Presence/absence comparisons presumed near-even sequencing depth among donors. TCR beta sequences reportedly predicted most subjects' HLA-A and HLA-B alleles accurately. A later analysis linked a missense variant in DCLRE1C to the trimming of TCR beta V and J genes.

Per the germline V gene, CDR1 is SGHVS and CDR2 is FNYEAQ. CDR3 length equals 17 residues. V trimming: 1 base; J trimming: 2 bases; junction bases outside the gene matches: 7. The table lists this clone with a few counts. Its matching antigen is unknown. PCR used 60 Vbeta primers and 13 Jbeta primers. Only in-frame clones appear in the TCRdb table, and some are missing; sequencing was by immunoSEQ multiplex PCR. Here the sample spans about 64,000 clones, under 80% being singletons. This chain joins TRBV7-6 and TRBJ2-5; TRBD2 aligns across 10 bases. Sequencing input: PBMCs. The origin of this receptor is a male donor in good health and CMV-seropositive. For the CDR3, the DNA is TGTGCCAGCAGCTTAGATGGAGCGGGAGGGAATCAAGAGACCCAGTACTTC. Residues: CASSLDGAGGNQETQYF.